These 26 T cell receptor beta chains originate from one sample sequenced in a study of blood T cell repertoires in COVID-19. Produced via immunoSEQ multiplex PCR; TCRdb's table is partial and in-frame only. The data contain about 120,000 clones, around four fifths of them singletons. Sequencing was performed on peripheral blood. The receptors derive from a man aged 70-80 years with active or convalescent COVID-19.

This clone was seen a handful of times. The chain joins TRBV11-3 to TRBJ2-2; D gene uncertain. The ends were cut back, 1 base at V and 6 bases at J, with 12 bases in the middle. The CDR3 contains 15 residues. Germline assignment: CDR1 SGHNT and CDR2 YENEEA. The CDR3 protein is CASSLGGTVAGELFF. The CDR3 DNA is TGTGCCAGCAGCTTAGGAGGAACGGTGGCCGGGGAGCTGTTTTTT.

The gene calls are TRBV19 and TRBJ1-5; the D is unclear. The germline V gene has CDR1 LNHDA and CDR2 SQIVND (reference sequence). Trimming left V 6 bases short and J 2 bases short, with 17 bases between. This CDR3 is built from 16 residues. This CDR3 reads CASRPGSTIRNQPQHF. In DNA, the CDR3 is TGTGCCAGTAGACCGGGTTCTACTATTCGCAATCAGCCCCAGCATTTT.

There are a few counts of this clone. This sequence joins TRBV9 and TRBJ1-3, with D perhaps TRBD1 (5 bases). Germline V gene sequence: CDR1 SGDLS, CDR2 YYNGEE. The CDR3 has 20 residues. Trimming took 1 base from V and 1 from J, leaving 24 bases between them. CDR3 region: CASSVSVPTGTSGSGNTIYF. The CDR3 bases are TGTGCCAGCAGCGTATCTGTACCGACCGGGACTTCGGGTTCTGGAAACACCATATATTTT.

The rearrangement uses TRBV28 and TRBJ2-1, with 9 bases aligning to TRBD1. CDR3 length: 15 amino acids. After removal of 3 bases from V and 6 bases from J, the junction contained 6 bases not matched to a gene. Germline V lookup: CDR1 MDHEN, CDR2 SYDVKM. This CDR3 reads CASSLGTGIINEQFF. CDR3 sequence (DNA): TGTGCCAGCAGTTTGGGGACAGGGATAATCAATGAGCAGTTCTTC.

The V and J genes are TRBV5-8 and TRBJ2-5; 9 positions agree with TRBD2. Germline CDR1 SGHTS, CDR2 YDEGEE. The CDR3 loop spans 14 amino acids. V dropped 4 bases and J dropped 5; count of bases not matched to a gene: 6. CDR3 nucleotide sequence: TGTGCCAGCAGCCTGACTAGCGGCCATGAGACCCAGTACTTC. Residues: CASSLTSGHETQYF.

In its sample, this clone was seen once. This chain connects TRBV11-2 to TRBJ1-1, with 9 bases matching TRBD1. This CDR3 region has 13 residues. Germline V gene lookup returns CDR1 SGHAT and CDR2 FQNNGV. The trim removed 1 base at V and 11 bases at J, leaving 5 bases unmatched. Here the CDR3 DNA reads TGTGCCAGCAGCTTAGGGGACAGGGCAGTGGCTTTCTTT. It specifies CASSLGDRAVAFF.

This chain uses TRBV5-4 with TRBJ1-6, with D tentatively TRBD1 (5 bases). V was shortened by 6 bases and J by 9 bases, with 25 bases between the two germline ends. The CDR3 sequence is 17 residues long. The germline V gene encodes CDR1 SGHNT and CDR2 YYREEE (reference sequence). CDR3 amino acids: CASNNGGGSASSSPLHF. The CDR3 DNA reads as TGTGCCAGCAACAACGGTGGGGGGTCCGCTTCTAGTTCACCCCTCCACTTT.

The chain uses TRBV19 and TRBJ1-5, with 7 bases lining up with TRBD1. The CDR3 extends over 16 amino acids. Germline V lookup: CDR1 LNHDA, CDR2 SQIVND (reference sequence). Unmatched junction bases numbered 16, after V lost 5 bases and J lost 9 bases. The DNA of the CDR3 is TGTGCCAGTAGTCCCCACGACCGGACCCAGGGGGGGCCCCAGCATTTT. It is translated as CASSPHDRTQGGPQHF. Full variable domain (missing parts from reference TRBV19 and TRBJ1-5): DGGITQSPKYLFRKEGQNVTLSCEQNLNHDAMYWYRQDPGQGLRLIYYSQIVNDFQKGDIAEGYSVSREKKESFPLTVTSAQKNPTAFYLCASSPHDRTQGGPQHFGDGTRLSIL.

The V and J genes are TRBV4-2 and TRBJ2-1, with 8 bases aligning to TRBD2. CDR1 is LGHNA, CDR2 YNFKEQ, per germline. CDR3 length equals 17 residues. Trimming removed 0 bases from V and 2 bases from J; junction bases left unmatched: 6. CDR3 bases: TGTGCCAGCAGCCAAGATCGGTCAGCGGGGGCCTACAATGAGCAGTTCTTC. This sequence encodes CASSQDRSAGAYNEQFF.

There are a few counts of this clone. The chain joins TRBV5-4 to TRBJ1-1; perhaps TRBD1 as D (5 bases). CDR3 length equals 16 residues. The V end lost 0 bases, the J end lost 3 bases, and 15 bases lay between the germline ends. The V gene's germline CDR1 is SGHNT and CDR2 YYREEE (reference sequence). CDR3 sequence reads: CASSLARGSGDTEAFF. DNA for the CDR3: TGTGCCAGCAGCTTGGCCCGGGGGAGTGGGGACACTGAAGCTTTCTTT. The full variable domain, with the rest looked up from reference TRBV5-4 and TRBJ1-1, is ETGVTQSPTHLIKTRGQQVTLRCSSQSGHNTVSWYQQALGQGPQFIFQYYREEENGRGNFPPRFSGLQFPNYSSELNVNALELDDSALYLCASSLARGSGDTEAFFGQGTRLTVV.

V and J are TRBV7-2 and TRBJ2-2, with 10 bases fitting TRBD2. After removal of 6 bases from V and 4 bases from J, the junction contained 2 bases not matched to a gene. Per germline, CDR1 SGHTA and CDR2 FQGNSA. The CDR3 covers 14 residues. The CDR3 nucleotides are TGTGCCAGCAGGGGACTAGCGAGCACCGGGGAGCTGTTTTTT. Its translation: CASRGLASTGELFF.

In the case of this clone: A read error may explain this, as a much larger clone is one base away. The chain uses TRBV5-1 and TRBJ2-3; D may be TRBD1 (5 bases). CDR3 size: 16 residues. Germline assignment: CDR1 SGHRS and CDR2 YFSETQ. The CDR3 bases are TGCACCAGCAGCTCCCAGGGCAGTAGGAGCACAGATACGCAGTATTTT. Translation: CTSSSQGSRSTDTQYF. Based on the CDR3 plus reference TRBV5-1 and TRBJ2-3, the full variable domain is KAGVTQTPRYLIKTRGQQVTLSCSPISGHRSVSWYQQTPGQGLQFLFEYFSETQRNKGNFPGRFSGRQFSNSRSEMNVSTLELGDSALYLCTSSSQGSRSTDTQYFGPGTRLTVL.

This chain uses TRBV28 with TRBJ1-1, with no clear D. The CDR3 sequence is 13 residues long. CDR1 and CDR2 (germline): MDHEN, SYDVKM. The V end was cut by 6 bases, the J end by 2 bases, with 10 bases between. CDR3 DNA: TGTGCCAGCAGCCGACACGAAAACACTGAAGCTTTCTTT. Amino acid sequence: CASSRHENTEAFF.

The sample holds one count of this clone. The J gene is TRBJ1-2, the V gene TRBV18; D is possibly TRBD1 (5 bases). Trimming took 4 bases from V and 4 from J, leaving 13 bases between them. This CDR3 contains 14 residues. From germline, CDR1 is KGHSH and CDR2 LQKENI. In nucleotides, the CDR3 is TGTGCCAGCTCACTACCGACAGAAGCCTATGGCTACACCTTC. The encoded protein is CASSLPTEAYGYTF.

This clone appeared a few times. The chain employs TRBV29-1 and TRBJ1-1, with 9 bases matching TRBD1. J gave up 5 bases and V 5 bases, and 3 bases lay outside the gene matches. CDR3 length equals 12 residues. Looked up from germline, CDR1 is SQVTM and CDR2 is ANQGSEA. The CDR3 DNA reads as TGCAGCGTTACAGGGGGCTGGACTGAAGCTTTCTTT. It yields the protein CSVTGGWTEAFF.

This clone was observed a single time. DNA for the CDR3: TGTGCCTGGAGTCCGGGGGGCTCTGAGGCAGATACGCAGTATTTT. Amino acid sequence: CAWSPGGSEADTQYF. The chain couples TRBV30 to TRBJ2-3, with a possible D match to TRBD2 (7 bases). CDR3 length: 15 amino acids. V gave up 2 bases and J gave up 4 bases, with 16 bases separating them. Germline V gene data show CDR1 as GTSNPN and CDR2 as SVGIG (reference sequence).

The rearrangement uses TRBV2 and TRBJ1-1, with D perhaps matching TRBD1 (6 bases). The V gene's germline CDR1 is SNHLY and CDR2 FYNNEI. The CDR3 loop spans 14 amino acids. V lost 6 bases and J lost 1, with 12 bases in between. The CDR3 region is CASRAGGPNTEAFF. Here the CDR3 DNA reads TGTGCCAGCAGAGCCGGGGGGCCGAACACTGAAGCTTTCTTT.

This rearrangement joins TRBV19 to TRBJ1-3; 9 nucleotides match TRBD1. CDR1 is LNHDA, CDR2 SQIVND, per germline (reference sequence). After removal of 8 bases from V and 2 bases from J, the junction contained 7 bases not matched to a gene. There are 15 residues in the CDR3. The CDR3 sequence: CASWGGTGTGNTIYF. CDR3 in DNA: TGTGCCAGTTGGGGCGGGACAGGGACTGGAAACACCATATATTTT.

The chain combines TRBV7-7 with TRBJ2-2; 8 bases are a match to TRBD2. After removal of 5 bases from V and 0 bases from J, the junction contained 5 bases not matched to a gene. The V gene's germline CDR1 is SSHAT and CDR2 FNYEAQ (reference sequence). This CDR3 comprises 16 residues. The CDR3 DNA follows: TGTGCCAGCAGCCGTAGTAGCGGGACGAACACCGGGGAGCTGTTTTTT. Its translation is CASSRSSGTNTGELFF.

The DNA of the CDR3 is TGTGCCAGCAGCTTCGGACAGGGCTCCAATGAGCAGTTCTTC. Its translation: CASSFGQGSNEQFF. The chain carries TRBV7-9 and TRBJ2-1; 8 positions agree with TRBD1. Germline trimming cut 3 bases from V and 6 bases from J; bases unmatched to any gene: 4. This CDR3 comprises 14 residues. Germline loops: CDR1 SEHNR, CDR2 FQNEAQ (reference sequence).

This chain connects TRBV5-6 to TRBJ1-5, with 7 nucleotides matching TRBD1. CDR1 and CDR2 from the germline V gene are SGHDT and YYEEEE. This CDR3 is built from 16 residues. With V trimmed by 0 bases and J by 3 bases, 6 bases remained unmatched. The CDR3: CASSLGGGSANQPQHF. The CDR3 nucleotides are TGTGCCAGCAGCTTGGGAGGGGGCTCCGCCAATCAGCCCCAGCATTTT.

The chain has TRBV2 and TRBJ1-5; no clear D. Trimming cost V 4 bases and J 7 bases, with 11 bases left between them. The CDR3 sequence is 13 residues long. The germline gives CDR1 SNHLY, CDR2 FYNNEI. CDR3 coding DNA: TGTGCCAGCAGTGGGGAATCGGGGCAGCCCCAGCATTTT. Its translation: CASSGESGQPQHF.

The gene calls are TRBV28 and TRBJ1-4; D possibly corresponds to TRBD1 (6 bases). CDR1 is MDHEN and CDR2 is SYDVKM in the germline V gene. This CDR3 is built from 12 residues. Trimming pared 8 bases from V and 8 bases from J, leaving 12 bases between. In DNA form, the CDR3 reads TGTGCCAGCTACGGGGGGCGGGAAAAACTGTTTTTT. Protein: CASYGGREKLFF.

The chain couples TRBV15 to TRBJ2-1; D gene uncertain. V lost 0 bases, J lost 2 bases, and 11 bases lay in between. This CDR3 has 16 residues. Germline CDR1 LNHNV, CDR2 YYDKDF (reference sequence). In DNA, the CDR3 is TGTGCCACCAGCAGAGATCAGAACAATCCCTACAATGAGCAGTTCTTC. This translates into CATSRDQNNPYNEQFF.

The chain combines TRBV25-1 with TRBJ2-3, with TRBD2 matching over 15 bases. This CDR3 contains 17 residues. Trimming removed 4 bases from V and 1 base from J; junction bases left unmatched: 3. The germline gives CDR1 MGHDK, CDR2 SYGVNS. The CDR3 loop is CASSGTSGGARTDTQYF. The CDR3 coding sequence is TGTGCCAGCAGTGGGACTAGCGGGGGGGCCCGCACAGATACGCAGTATTTT.

This chain connects TRBV5-1 to TRBJ1-2; D gene ambiguous. The CDR3 totals 14 residues. CDR1 and CDR2 (germline): SGHRS, YFSETQ. The V end was cut by 0 bases, the J end by 3 bases, with 9 bases between. CDR3: CASSLGGVDYGYTF. The CDR3 DNA is TGCGCCAGCAGCTTGGGCGGTGTGGACTATGGCTACACCTTC.